The 19 T cell receptor beta chains listed next were all sequenced from one sample in a study of CD8 T cells in Susac syndrome. When the RNA was reverse transcribed, random hexamers were used with an input of about 0.45 to 1 ug. TCRdb processed the immunoSEQ multiplex PCR reads anew with MiXCR; each CDR3 protein has one entry. The table records under 95,000 distinct CDR3 sequences, roughly 94% of them present only once. The sample consisted of CD4+ T cells from PBMCs. These TCRs come from a human donor with Susac syndrome.

About this clonotype itself: One junction end does not reproduce the germline sequence, and a read error may be involved. The chain combines TRBV30 with TRBJ1-2, with D unclear. Germline CDR1 GTSNPN, CDR2 SVGIG (reference sequence). The CDR3 length is 11 residues. The CDR3 spells CATGGIGSYTF. In nucleotides, the CDR3 is TGCGCCACTGGAGGGATAGGAAGCTACACCTTC.

V is TRBV7-9 and J is TRBJ2-1, with D tentatively TRBD2 (6 bases). Germline V CDR1 and CDR2: SEHNR, FQNEAQ (reference sequence). This CDR3 is 15 amino acids long. The V end was cut by 1 base, the J end by 7 bases, with 14 bases between. The CDR3 sequence: CASSLGSGRLNEQFF. Here the CDR3 DNA reads TGTGCCAGCAGCTTAGGTTCAGGGAGGTTGAATGAGCAGTTCTTC.

The gene calls are TRBV14 and TRBJ1-6; D possibly corresponds to TRBD1 (5 bases). The CDR3 contains 15 residues. Trimming took off 3 bases at V and 9 bases at J, with 15 bases between the two ends. Germline loops: CDR1 SGHDN, CDR2 FVKESK. In DNA form, the CDR3 reads TGTGCCAGCAGCCAGAGTACAGGCGGTGGTTCACCCCTCCACTTT. Protein: CASSQSTGGGSPLHF.

The chain is built from TRBV20-1 and TRBJ2-3; TRBD2 agrees at 13 bases. Losses at the gene ends were 6 bases for V and 9 bases for J; bases not matched to a gene: 12. The CDR3 loop spans 15 amino acids. Germline assignment: CDR1 DFQATT and CDR2 SNEGSKA (reference sequence). CDR3 protein: CSARLAGGTPCTQYF. The CDR3 bases are TGCAGTGCCAGACTAGCGGGGGGTACGCCGTGCACGCAGTATTTT.

The chain couples TRBV28 to TRBJ2-7, with 7 bases aligning to TRBD1. CDR1 MDHEN and CDR2 SYDVKM come from the germline V gene. V lost 4 bases and J lost 2; bases outside the gene matches: 2. The CDR3 is 13 amino acids. CDR3 sequence (DNA): TGTGCCAGCAGTTCGGGACAGCCCTACGAGCAGTACTTC. Translated: CASSSGQPYEQYF. Full variable domain (missing parts from reference TRBV28 and TRBJ2-7): DVKVTQSSRYLVKRTGEKVFLECVQDMDHENMFWYRQDPGLGLRLIYFSYDVKMKEKGDIPEGYSVSREKKERFSLILESASTNQTSMYLCASSSGQPYEQYFGPGTRLTVT.

The rearrangement uses TRBV19 and TRBJ1-1, with unresolved D. With 7 bases removed from V and 2 bases from J, the gap between germline ends came to 14 bases. The length of the CDR3 is 14 residues. Germline lookup yields CDR1 LNHDA and CDR2 SQIVND (reference sequence). CDR3 region: CASIKTPPNTEAFF. In DNA form, the CDR3 reads TGTGCCAGTATCAAGACACCACCAAACACTGAAGCTTTCTTT. Based on the CDR3 plus reference TRBV19 and TRBJ1-1, the full variable domain is DGGITQSPKYLFRKEGQNVTLSCEQNLNHDAMYWYRQDPGQGLRLIYYSQIVNDFQKGDIAEGYSVSREKKESFPLTVTSAQKNPTAFYLCASIKTPPNTEAFFGQGTRLTVV.

This clonotype has just one count. The chain recombines TRBV20-1 with TRBJ2-3; 10 bases match TRBD1. The CDR3 is 17 residues long. J lost 5 bases, V lost 6 bases, and 17 bases had no gene match. Germline CDR1 is DFQATT and CDR2 is SNEGSKA (reference sequence). The CDR3 DNA sequence: TGCAGTGCGCCGAACTCGGACAGGGGGATTATCTTAGATACGCAGTATTTT. Translated, it gives CSAPNSDRGIILDTQYF.

The chain employs TRBV29-1 and TRBJ1-1; TRBD1 aligns across 7 bases. The germline V gene has CDR1 SQVTM and CDR2 ANQGSEA. V trimming: 7 bases; J trimming: 1 base; junction bases outside the gene matches: 6. The CDR3 runs to 13 residues. The CDR3 DNA reads as TGCAGCGCAGAGGGACAGAAGAACACTGAAGCTTTCTTT. It yields the protein CSAEGQKNTEAFF.

The genes are TRBV20-1 and TRBJ1-1; D ambiguous. CDR3 size: 12 residues. Trimming stripped 6 bases from V and 1 base from J, with 9 bases between. Germline V CDR1 and CDR2: DFQATT, SNEGSKA (reference sequence). CDR3 DNA sequence: TGCAGTGCCACCCCCGGGAACACTGAAGCTTTCTTT. Amino acid sequence: CSATPGNTEAFF.

This clonotype was detected once. The CDR3 DNA reads TGTGCCATCAGGGACAGGGGGAACGAGCAGTTCTTC. Translated, it gives CAIRDRGNEQFF. The chain recombines TRBV10-3 with TRBJ2-1, with 10 bases matching TRBD1. In germline, CDR1 is ENHRY, CDR2 SYGVKD. CDR3 length: 12 amino acids. V was clipped by 6 bases and J by 10 bases; unmatched bases: 3.

The chain couples TRBV7-9 to TRBJ2-1; D unresolved. This CDR3 is 14 amino acids long. Germline loops: CDR1 SEHNR, CDR2 FQNEAQ (reference sequence). V gave up 3 bases and J gave up 3 bases, with 9 bases separating them. The chain's CDR3 is CASSFVAVYNEQFF. The DNA of the CDR3 is TGTGCCAGCAGCTTCGTGGCAGTCTACAATGAGCAGTTCTTC.

This chain connects TRBV7-2 to TRBJ2-1; D remains ambiguous. Germline V gives CDR1 SGHTA, CDR2 FQGNSA. This CDR3 contains 15 residues. Trimming took off 5 bases at V and 0 bases at J, with 11 bases between the two ends. CDR3 in DNA: TGTGCCAGCAGCCGACAAAAGAGCTCCTACAATGAGCAGTTCTTC. Translating it yields CASSRQKSSYNEQFF.

This sequence joins TRBV29-1 and TRBJ2-1; TRBD2 matches 15 bases. Unmatched junction bases numbered 17, after V lost 8 bases and J lost 6 bases. Germline CDR1 SQVTM, CDR2 ANQGSEA. The CDR3 sequence is 18 residues long. The CDR3 nucleotides read TGCAGCTCGAGCATTCGACGGACTAGCGGGGGGGTCGTCAATGAGCAGTTCTTC. Amino acid sequence: CSSSIRRTSGGVVNEQFF.

This chain uses TRBV28 with TRBJ2-3; TRBD1 matches at 9 bases. There are 15 residues in the CDR3. V shed 7 bases and J 2 bases; nucleotides not matched to a gene: 7. Germline V gene lookup returns CDR1 MDHEN and CDR2 SYDVKM. The CDR3 bases are TGTGCCAGCACGGACCGGGACAGGGCCACAGATACGCAGTATTTT. Its translation: CASTDRDRATDTQYF.

This clonotype was seen just once. This chain uses TRBV20-1 with TRBJ1-1, with TRBD1 as a possible D gene (6 bases). CDR1 and CDR2 (germline): DFQATT, SNEGSKA (reference sequence). The CDR3 spans 14 residues. Trimming cost V 0 bases and J 5 bases, with 13 bases left between them. CDR3 region: CSARDVQGRTEAFF. CDR3 sequence (DNA): TGCAGTGCTAGAGACGTACAGGGAAGGACTGAAGCTTTCTTT.

The gene calls are TRBV20-1 and TRBJ1-2; D ambiguous. CDR3 size: 13 residues. The ends were cut back, 0 bases at V and 4 bases at J, with 9 bases in the middle. The V gene's germline CDR1 is DFQATT and CDR2 SNEGSKA (reference sequence). The CDR3 protein is CSARDRSGYGYTF. CDR3 DNA: TGCAGTGCTAGAGATCGAAGTGGCTATGGCTACACCTTC.

This chain links TRBV30 with TRBJ2-3; D is possibly TRBD2 (6 bases). V was clipped by 3 bases and J by 3 bases, with 10 bases between them. The CDR3 spans 13 residues. Looked up from germline, CDR1 is GTSNPN and CDR2 is SVGIG (reference sequence). In DNA form, the CDR3 reads TGTGCCTGGAGGGGGACTTCGACAGATACGCAGTATTTT. Translating it yields CAWRGTSTDTQYF.

The gene calls are TRBV28 and TRBJ2-5; 15 bases match TRBD2. The germline gives CDR1 MDHEN, CDR2 SYDVKM. This CDR3 comprises 16 residues. Germline trimming cut 5 bases from V and 4 bases from J; bases unmatched to any gene: 5. CDR3 in DNA: TGTGCCAGCAGTCCTCCGGGACTAGCGGGGGGAGAGACCCAGTACTTC. Its protein is CASSPPGLAGGETQYF. Full variable domain (missing parts from reference TRBV28 and TRBJ2-5): DVKVTQSSRYLVKRTGEKVFLECVQDMDHENMFWYRQDPGLGLRLIYFSYDVKMKEKGDIPEGYSVSREKKERFSLILESASTNQTSMYLCASSPPGLAGGETQYFGPGTRLLVL.

V is TRBV5-4 and J is TRBJ2-5; a possible D gene is TRBD2 (5 bases). The CDR3 loop spans 13 amino acids. Trimming left V 4 bases short and J 10 bases short, with 17 bases between. The germline CDR1 and CDR2 sequences are SGHNT and YYREEE (reference sequence). DNA of the CDR3: TGTGCCAGCAGCAACACCCGGGCCGAGGGCCAGTACTTC. Translation: CASSNTRAEGQYF.